This TCR beta chain was recovered during a study of T cells in Graves' hyperthyroidism and ophthalmopathy (dated by TCRdb to about 2019). Regarding the study in general: Peripheral blood was sampled at the time of initial diagnosis, prior to any treatment. To identify distinguishing TCR V-J signatures, a discovery cohort of about a hundred patients was used, comprising fewer than 45 with Graves' ophthalmopathy and some 60 with stable Graves' hyperthyroidism. According to the paper, TCR Vbeta CDR3 sequencing was carried out on approximately 140 peripheral blood samples, which came from some 41 ophthalmopathy, around 74 hyperthyroidism and about 17 progressor patients. The approximately 100 discovery patients were divided at random into training and test sets in a 7:3 ratio. The study also compared thyroid tissue and blood T-cell repertoires from about six Graves' hyperthyroidism patients. Prospective prediction of ophthalmopathy was tested in an independent validation cohort of fewer than 20 hyperthyroidism patients and 15 to 17 patients who later progressed to ophthalmopathy. Following sampling, methimazole starting at 30 mg daily was given to hyperthyroidism patients, and high-dose intravenous methylprednisolone was given to ophthalmopathy patients.

Summary of the overall study and its limitations: Most expanded thyroid clonotypes (frequency above 0.001) were also found in blood, which suggests that blood repertoires may mirror thyroid immune responses. A 13 V-J signature model separated ophthalmopathy from stable hyperthyroidism, with approximately 87% sensitivity and about 81% specificity in cross-validation and 80%/75% in testing. In validation, the model predicted progression to ophthalmopathy a median of around 6.5 months before onset, with 65% to 71% sensitivity and more than 72% specificity. Sample size was not statistically predetermined, and blinding of investigators to group allocation was not performed.

Ophthalmopathy patients had moderately to severely active disease, Clinical Activity Score of at least 3, NOSPECS grade of at least 4, and duration under 3 months. Patients with uncontrolled infections, other autoimmune diseases, pregnancy or lactation were excluded. Diagnoses were established on the basis of clinical symptoms, serum thyroxine and TRAb, thyroid ultrasound, and orbital computed tomography. PBMCs were separated from approximately 10 ml of fresh peripheral blood using Ficoll-Paque density gradient centrifugation. Trizol reagent was used to extract total RNA, and RNA quality was then checked on an Agilent 2100 Bioanalyzer. CDR1 is given as SGDLS and CDR2 as YYNGEE, both from the germline V gene. From cysteine to phenylalanine, the CDR3 is 15 amino acids long. The kept DNA is CDR3 alone, 45 bases in frame from the first base. V was cut back by 0 bases and J by 5 bases, leaving a gap of 15 bases between them.

The TCR beta CDR3 regions were amplified from RNA transcripts. A first-round RT-PCR of the TCR CDR3 used the HTBI primer set with the Qiagen OneStep RT-PCR kit. The libraries were constructed in a second round of multiplex PCR and then size-selected and purified. Paired-end sequencing of the libraries was performed with 100 bp reads on an Illumina HiSeq2000. The paper's data handling went like this. SOAPnuke was used to process the raw data, removing reads that contained adapters or uncalled bases, had a mean Phred below 15, or lacked an exact match to the constant primer or identifier. COPE v1.2.5 was used to merge high-quality paired reads, and clonotypes were defined as unique nucleotide sequences. MiTCR v1.1 was used to align the clonotypes against IMGT TRBV, TRBD and TRBJ reference segments. Analysis was restricted to V-J combinations with a frequency above 0.0001, which covered about 99% of repertoires. The TCS score was defined as F50 (clonal expansion) divided by E x V (chaos), with BLOSUM62-based TCRdist calculated between CDR3 peptides within each V-J. Welch's t-statistics and random forest reduced around 550 V-J features to roughly 13, which were used in a naive Bayes classifier (R e1071). Using fastp at Q25 and MiXCR, TCRdb reprocessed the public reads and kept productive beta chains. Rows merge per CDR3 protein into single entries with the most common DNA and genes. The V and J calls shown here were made by TCRdb, not taken from the authors' results. A total of almost 250,000 distinct CDR3 sequences appear in this sample, around 24% of them only once. The leading ten clones occupy around 32% of the sample.

This clonotype has ten or more counts. Its recognized antigen is unknown. The input lacks base qualities; no much larger clone sits a single base away. This clonotype was sampled from a woman between 40 and 50 years old with Graves' ophthalmopathy. Material for sequencing was blood. Here the chain combines TRBV9 and TRBJ2-7, with a weak D call of TRBD2 (5 bases match). The DNA sequence is TGTGCCAGCAGCGTAGCCCCAAGCGGAGAGAACGAGCAGTACTTC. The translation is CASSVAPSGENEQYF.